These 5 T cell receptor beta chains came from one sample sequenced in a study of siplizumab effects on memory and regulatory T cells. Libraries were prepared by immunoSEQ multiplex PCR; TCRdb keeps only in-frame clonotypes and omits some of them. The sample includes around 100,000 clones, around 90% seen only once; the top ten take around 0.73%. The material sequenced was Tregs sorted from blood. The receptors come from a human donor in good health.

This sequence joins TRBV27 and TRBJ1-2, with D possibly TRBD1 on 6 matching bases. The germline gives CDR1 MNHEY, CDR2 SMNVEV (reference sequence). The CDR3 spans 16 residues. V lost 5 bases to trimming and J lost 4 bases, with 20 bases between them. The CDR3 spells CASSPLGTQGLYGYTF. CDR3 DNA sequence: TGTGCCAGCAGTCCCTTAGGGACACAGGGTCTCTATGGCTACACCTTC.

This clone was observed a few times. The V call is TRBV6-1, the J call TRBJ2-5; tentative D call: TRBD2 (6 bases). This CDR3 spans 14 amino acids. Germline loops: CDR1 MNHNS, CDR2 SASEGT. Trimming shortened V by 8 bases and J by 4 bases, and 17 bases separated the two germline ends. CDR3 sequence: CASSRLVGRETQYF. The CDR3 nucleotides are TGTGCCAGCTCCCGACTAGTGGGGCGAGAGACCCAGTACTTC.

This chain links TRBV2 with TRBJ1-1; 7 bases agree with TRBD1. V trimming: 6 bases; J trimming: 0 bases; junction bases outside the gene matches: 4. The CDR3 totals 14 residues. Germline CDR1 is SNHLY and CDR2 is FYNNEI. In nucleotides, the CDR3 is TGTGCCAGCAGGGACAGGCTAATGAACACTGAAGCTTTCTTT. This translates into CASRDRLMNTEAFF.

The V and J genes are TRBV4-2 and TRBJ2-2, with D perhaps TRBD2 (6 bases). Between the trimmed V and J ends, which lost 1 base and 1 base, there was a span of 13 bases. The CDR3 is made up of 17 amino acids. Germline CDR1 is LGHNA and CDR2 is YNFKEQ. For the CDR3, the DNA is TGTGCCAGCAGCCAAGTGAGGCGGAGGGGGAACACCGGGGAGCTGTTTTTT. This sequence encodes CASSQVRRRGNTGELFF.

CDR3 amino acids: CASSPGPSGNTIYF. Here the CDR3 DNA reads TGTGCCAGCAGTCCGGGGCCATCTGGAAACACCATATATTTT. V and J are TRBV27 and TRBJ1-3, with TRBD1 as a possible D gene (5 bases). The CDR3 covers 14 residues. Looked up from germline, CDR1 is MNHEY and CDR2 is SMNVEV (reference sequence). Trimming removed 5 bases from V and 1 base from J, with 9 bases in between.